The 10 T cell receptor beta chains given below trace back to one sample, sequenced in a study of beta chain features in type 1 diabetes. Of the isolated RNA, all was reverse transcribed, and so the sequenced material was expressed TCRB transcripts. Generated by immunoSEQ multiplex PCR, the TCRdb table keeps only in-frame clones and is missing some. The sample has over 650,000 clones, 11% to 15% seen once; the top ten hold around 0.04%. Antigens for these TCRs are unknown. Study observations and caveats: Type 1 diabetes patients had TCRB CDR3s that were shorter (moderately but significantly so) in all four CD4+ subsets.

The sample consisted of naive CD4+ T cells from blood. The receptors shown here come from a man between 18 and 35 years old with type 1 diabetes.

J is TRBJ2-1 and V is TRBV6-5; 8 bases align to TRBD1. Germline lookup yields CDR1 MNHEY and CDR2 SVGAGI. Trimming took 6 bases from V and 3 from J; bases not matched to a gene: 7. The CDR3 runs 15 residues. The CDR3 DNA reads TGTGCCAGCAGCCGAGGACAGGGCGGCTACAATGAGCAGTTCTTC. Translation: CASSRGQGGYNEQFF.

The chain uses TRBV10-3 and TRBJ2-7; unclear D gene. V lost 2 bases, J lost 0 bases, and 2 bases lay in between. Germline V gene sequence: CDR1 ENHRY, CDR2 SYGVKD. This CDR3 has 12 amino acids. CDR3 DNA: TGTGCCATCAGTGAGCTCTCCTACGAGCAGTACTTC. It specifies CAISELSYEQYF.

This clone was counted between two and nine times. Additional DNA sequences in this sample encode the identical CDR3. This chain joins TRBV30 and TRBJ2-3; possibly TRBD1 for D (5 bases). The V and J ends lost 0 bases and 3 bases respectively, with 10 bases between them. This CDR3 comprises 14 residues. From germline, CDR1 is GTSNPN and CDR2 SVGIG (reference sequence). The CDR3 loop is CAWSVAGSTDTQYF. In DNA, the CDR3 is TGTGCCTGGAGTGTTGCAGGGTCAACAGATACGCAGTATTTT.

The J gene is TRBJ2-7, the V gene TRBV9; D gene uncertain. Germline V gives CDR1 SGDLS, CDR2 YYNGEE. V was cut by 1 base and J by 6 bases, with 20 bases left in between. The CDR3 is 16 amino acids. In DNA form, the CDR3 reads TGTGCCAGCAGCGTACAGCCCCTCACCTCTAGTGGCGAGCAGTACTTC. It translates to CASSVQPLTSSGEQYF.

CDR3 DNA sequence: TGCGCCAGCAGCCAATGGATGTCTAGCGGGGACTACAATGAGCAGTTCTTC. This codes for CASSQWMSSGDYNEQFF. The rearrangement uses TRBV4-1 and TRBJ2-1, with 9 bases lining up with TRBD2. This CDR3 spans 17 amino acids. Trimming cost V 2 bases and J 3 bases; bases outside gene matches: 8. Per germline, CDR1 MGHRA and CDR2 YSYEKL.

The chain joins TRBV5-1 to TRBJ1-3; possibly TRBD1 for D (5 bases). CDR3 length: 15 amino acids. The V gene lost 0 bases and the J gene lost 0 bases, with 7 bases spanning the gap. Germline V gives CDR1 SGHRS, CDR2 YFSETQ. The CDR3 DNA reads TGCGCCAGCAGCTTGGTGGGGCCCTCTGGAAACACCATATATTTT. It codes for CASSLVGPSGNTIYF.

Only a few counts were recorded for this clone. J is TRBJ1-1 and V is TRBV10-3, with a tentative D call TRBD1 (6 bases). CDR1 and CDR2 (germline): ENHRY, SYGVKD. Deletions cut 6 bases from V and 8 bases from J, with 10 bases between. The CDR3 length is 11 residues. CDR3 bases: TGTGCCATCAGAGGACAGACAGAAGCTTTCTTT. Amino acids: CAIRGQTEAFF.

Regarding this clone: Other nucleotide sequences in the sample specify the same CDR3. The rearrangement uses TRBV6-5 and TRBJ1-1; TRBD1 aligns across 7 bases. Germline loops: CDR1 MNHEY, CDR2 SVGAGI. V trimming: 6 bases; J trimming: 2 bases; junction bases outside the gene matches: 3. The CDR3 has 13 amino acids. CDR3 residues: CASSYRGNTEAFF. In DNA form, the CDR3 reads TGTGCCAGCAGCTACAGGGGTAACACTGAAGCTTTCTTT.

The chain carries TRBV11-1 and TRBJ2-7, with D unresolved. Germline V gives CDR1 SGHAT, CDR2 FQDESV (reference sequence). This CDR3 is built from 14 residues. Trimming took off 1 base at V and 0 bases at J, with 7 bases between the two ends. For the CDR3, the DNA is TGTGCCAGCAGCTTAGGCAGTTTCTCCTACGAGCAGTACTTC. Amino acids: CASSLGSFSYEQYF.

The CDR3 sequence: CASSPTGPFPPKQYF. The CDR3 DNA reads TGTGCCAGCAGTCCCACAGGCCCTTTTCCCCCTAAGCAGTACTTC. V gene TRBV28 combines with J gene TRBJ2-7, with D tentatively TRBD1 (5 bases). V was shortened by 5 bases and J by 8 bases, with 22 bases between the two germline ends. The CDR3 sequence is 15 residues long. Germline CDR1 and CDR2: MDHEN and SYDVKM.